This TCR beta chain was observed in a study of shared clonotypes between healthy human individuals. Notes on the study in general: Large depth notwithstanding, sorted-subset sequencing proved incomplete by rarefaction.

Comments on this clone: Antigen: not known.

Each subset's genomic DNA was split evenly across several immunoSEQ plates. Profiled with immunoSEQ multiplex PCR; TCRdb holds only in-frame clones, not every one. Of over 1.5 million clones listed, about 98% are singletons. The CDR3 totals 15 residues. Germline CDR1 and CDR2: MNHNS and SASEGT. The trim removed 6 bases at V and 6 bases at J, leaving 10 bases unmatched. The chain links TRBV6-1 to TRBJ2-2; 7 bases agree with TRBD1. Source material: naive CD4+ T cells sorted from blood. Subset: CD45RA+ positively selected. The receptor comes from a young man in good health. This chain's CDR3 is CASSRDSLWAGELFF. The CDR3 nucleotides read TGTGCCAGCAGCCGGGACAGCCTTTGGGCCGGGGAGCTGTTTTTT.